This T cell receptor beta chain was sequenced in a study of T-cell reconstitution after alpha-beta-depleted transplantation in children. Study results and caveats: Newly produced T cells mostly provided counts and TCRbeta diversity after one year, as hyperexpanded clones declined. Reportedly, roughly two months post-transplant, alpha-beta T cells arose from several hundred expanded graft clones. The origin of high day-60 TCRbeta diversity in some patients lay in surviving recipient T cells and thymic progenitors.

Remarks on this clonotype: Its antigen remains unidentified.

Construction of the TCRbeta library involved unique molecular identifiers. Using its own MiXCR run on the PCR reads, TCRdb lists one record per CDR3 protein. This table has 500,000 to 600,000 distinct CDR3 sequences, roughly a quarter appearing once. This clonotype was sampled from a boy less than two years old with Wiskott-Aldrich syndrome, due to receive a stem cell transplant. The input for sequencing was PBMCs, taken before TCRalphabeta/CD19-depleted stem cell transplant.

The CDR3 reads CASSQDRALAVAKNIQYF. DNA of the CDR3: TGTGCCAGCAGCCAAGATCGGGCCCTAGCGGTAGCCAAAAACATTCAGTACTTC. The V and J genes are TRBV3-1 and TRBJ2-4; 7 nucleotides align to TRBD2. Germline V gives CDR1 LGHDT, CDR2 YNNKEL (reference sequence). V lost 0 bases, J lost 0 bases, and 8 bases stayed unmatched. This CDR3 contains 18 residues.